One sample yielded the 20 T cell receptor beta chains listed below, sequenced in a study of T cells in localized non-small cell lung cancer. The repertoire was sequenced with immunoSEQ multiplex PCR; TCRdb's copy has only in-frame clones and lacks some. The sample gives 20,000 to 30,000 clones, 80% to 85% of which show up once; around 4.1% is in the top ten. Specimen: peripheral blood, collected before any cancer treatment. The receptors here all came from a woman aged 35-75 years with stage I lung adenocarcinoma.

The chain is built from TRBV7-9 and TRBJ1-1; TRBD1 might be the D (5 bases). The V end lost 2 bases, the J end lost 5 bases, and 15 bases lay between the germline ends. CDR1 and CDR2 from the germline V gene are SEHNR and FQNEAQ (reference sequence). The CDR3 covers 15 residues. CDR3: CASSLSPPAGTEAFF. The CDR3 DNA sequence: TGTGCCAGCAGCTTATCCCCCCCGGCAGGGACTGAAGCTTTCTTT. Full variable domain (rest looked up from reference TRBV7-9 and TRBJ1-1): DTGVSQNPRHKITKRGQNVTFRCDPISEHNRLYWYRQTLGQGPEFLTYFQNEAQLEKSRLLSDRFSAERPKGSFSTLEIQRTEQGDSAMYLCASSLSPPAGTEAFFGQGTRLTVV.

The gene calls are TRBV15 and TRBJ2-1, with a tentative D call TRBD2 (6 bases). This CDR3 contains 13 residues. CDR1 and CDR2 from the germline V gene are LNHNV and YYDKDF (reference sequence). Trimming removed 4 bases from V and 15 bases from J, with 19 bases in between. CDR3 region: CATSKILTGDGFF. CDR3 coding DNA: TGTGCCACCAGCAAAATCCTCACGGGGGATGGGTTCTTC.

The V and J genes are TRBV20-1 and TRBJ2-1; D is unresolved. The germline V gene encodes CDR1 DFQATT and CDR2 SNEGSKA (reference sequence). This CDR3 spans 11 amino acids. Trimming stripped 6 bases from V and 10 bases from J, with 13 bases between. The CDR3: CSAPLVSEQFF. DNA of the CDR3: TGCAGTGCCCCCCTGGTAAGCGAGCAGTTCTTC.

CDR3 sequence: CASRGTGQTDTQYF. The CDR3, as DNA: TGCGCCAGCAGGGGGACAGGTCAGACGGATACGCAGTATTTT. The genes are TRBV5-1 and TRBJ2-3; TRBD1 aligns across 8 bases. Trimming took 5 bases from V and 6 from J; bases not matched to a gene: 8. Germline CDR1 reads SGHRS; CDR2 reads YFSETQ. CDR3 length: 14 amino acids.

The V and J genes are TRBV5-1 and TRBJ2-3; D gene unclear. The CDR3 is 16 amino acids. The germline V gene encodes CDR1 SGHRS and CDR2 YFSETQ. V was pared by 0 bases and J by 2 bases, with 13 bases between. The CDR3 coding sequence is TGCGCCAGCAGCTTGGATGTCGTTAGAGACACAGATACGCAGTATTTT. Amino acids: CASSLDVVRDTDTQYF.

The J gene is TRBJ1-6, the V gene TRBV6-6; possible D gene TRBD1, 6 bases. V was pared by 3 bases and J by 5 bases, with 11 bases between. In germline, CDR1 is MNHNY, CDR2 SVGAGI (reference sequence). CDR3 length: 15 amino acids. CDR3 sequence reads: CASSYSGEDNSPLHF. In DNA form, the CDR3 reads TGTGCCAGCAGTTATTCAGGGGAGGATAATTCACCCCTCCACTTT.

The CDR3 nucleotides read TGTGCCACCGAGGACAGGGGGCCTCTCGAGGGGGGCGAGCAGTACTTC. Translated, it gives CATEDRGPLEGGEQYF. The chain carries TRBV10-3 and TRBJ2-7; 11 bases map to TRBD1. Trimming took 10 bases from V and 6 from J; bases not matched to a gene: 17. This CDR3 region has 16 residues. Germline CDR1 ENHRY, CDR2 SYGVKD.

This chain links TRBV5-1 with TRBJ2-5, with D possibly TRBD2 on 5 matching bases. Germline values: CDR1 SGHRS, CDR2 YFSETQ. The CDR3 extends over 16 amino acids. V was pared by 4 bases and J by 1 base, with 17 bases between. CDR3 loop: CASSASLGLGQETQYF. DNA for the CDR3: TGCGCCAGCAGCGCTTCCCTCGGACTGGGCCAAGAGACCCAGTACTTC.

A few counts support this clone. The chain employs TRBV11-3 and TRBJ2-3; D is perhaps TRBD2 (5 bases). The CDR3 has 13 amino acids. The V gene's germline CDR1 is SGHNT and CDR2 YENEEA. The germline V and J ends were trimmed by 1 base and 6 bases, with 8 bases remaining between them. CDR3 sequence: CASSLGGRDTQYF. Written as DNA, the CDR3 is TGTGCCAGCAGCTTAGGAGGGCGCGATACGCAGTATTTT.

The chain links TRBV7-2 to TRBJ1-4; perhaps TRBD1 as D (5 bases). CDR1 is SGHTA and CDR2 is FQGNSA in the germline V gene. The CDR3 consists of 15 residues. V was clipped by 2 bases and J by 5 bases, with 12 bases between them. The CDR3 DNA reads TGTGCCAGCAGCTTAATGGGGACCGCCAATGAAAAACTGTTTTTT. This encodes CASSLMGTANEKLFF.

The V call is TRBV9, the J call TRBJ2-1, with D hard to call. This CDR3 contains 14 residues. Germline V lookup: CDR1 SGDLS, CDR2 YYNGEE. Between the trimmed V and J ends, which lost 4 bases and 8 bases, there was a span of 16 bases. The CDR3 DNA reads TGTGCCAGCAGCCCTTTTTTTGGGCGCGATGAGCAGTTCTTC. It specifies CASSPFFGRDEQFF.

The chain joins TRBV6-5 to TRBJ1-2, with TRBD1 as a possible D gene (5 bases). V lost 2 bases and J lost 7, with 17 bases in between. The CDR3 totals 15 residues. Germline values: CDR1 MNHEY, CDR2 SVGAGI. CDR3 in amino acids: CASSYTPGTRGGYTF. CDR3 in DNA: TGTGCCAGCAGTTACACCCCCGGGACGAGGGGTGGCTACACCTTC.

A single count supports this clone. The chain joins TRBV23-1 to TRBJ1-2; 7 bases match TRBD1. TRBV23-1 counts as an open reading frame of uncertain function. The CDR3 sequence is 16 residues long. V was pared by 8 bases and J by 3 bases, with 15 bases of the junction left unmatched. As DNA, the CDR3 is TGCGCCAGCGGCCGGGACAGCGGTGGGGGAGACTATGGCTACACCTTC. It yields the protein CASGRDSGGGDYGYTF.

V is TRBV2 and J is TRBJ2-4; D perhaps matches TRBD2 (5 bases). Germline lookup yields CDR1 SNHLY and CDR2 FYNNEI. There are 16 residues in the CDR3. The V and J ends lost 6 bases and 6 bases respectively, with 21 bases between them. The DNA of the CDR3 is TGTGCCAGCAGACAGCGGCAAGTCCCATATCTAAACATTCAGTACTTC. It yields the protein CASRQRQVPYLNIQYF.

This chain connects TRBV2 to TRBJ1-6; D gene ambiguous. The CDR3 sequence is 15 residues long. The germline gives CDR1 SNHLY, CDR2 FYNNEI. The ends were cut back, 5 bases at V and 7 bases at J, with 15 bases in the middle. The DNA of the CDR3 is TGTGCCAGCAGTCCACGGACGGCCCCAAATTCACCCCTCCACTTT. This encodes CASSPRTAPNSPLHF.

The chain combines TRBV2 with TRBJ2-2; a possible D gene is TRBD1 (6 bases). The length of the CDR3 is 14 residues. V was shortened by 6 bases and J by 4 bases, with 12 bases between the two germline ends. Germline V gene sequence: CDR1 SNHLY, CDR2 FYNNEI. The CDR3 bases are TGTGCCAGCAGGTCAGGGGCGCCCACCGGGGAGCTGTTTTTT. Protein product: CASRSGAPTGELFF.

The chain is built from TRBV30 and TRBJ2-5; D gene uncertain. Trimming left V 0 bases short and J 7 bases short, with 12 bases between. CDR3 length equals 13 residues. Per the germline V gene, CDR1 is GTSNPN and CDR2 is SVGIG (reference sequence). As DNA, the CDR3 is TGTGCCTGGAGTGTATCCCCCGCCGGGACCCAGTACTTC. The encoded protein is CAWSVSPAGTQYF.

The CDR3: CAWSGTRNRDTEAFF. In nucleotides, the CDR3 is TGTGCCTGGTCAGGGACCCGGAATAGGGACACTGAAGCTTTCTTT. The rearrangement uses TRBV30 and TRBJ1-1; a weak D match, TRBD1 (5 bases). The V gene's germline CDR1 is GTSNPN and CDR2 SVGIG (reference sequence). This CDR3 has 15 residues. V dropped 5 bases and J dropped 3 bases, with 19 bases sitting between them.

This clone was detected only once. The chain is built from TRBV4-3 and TRBJ1-5; maybe TRBD1 (5 bases). Germline CDR1 LGHNA, CDR2 YSLEER. Deletions cut 3 bases from V and 7 bases from J, with 10 bases between. CDR3 length equals 13 residues. CDR3 DNA sequence: TGCGCCAGCAGCCAGGGGGGAACCCAGCCCCAGCATTTT. It specifies CASSQGGTQPQHF.

This clone was seen a handful of times. This chain joins TRBV4-1 and TRBJ1-1; maybe TRBD1 (5 bases). From germline, CDR1 is MGHRA and CDR2 YSYEKL. The CDR3 runs to 17 residues. V lost 1 base, J lost 6 bases, and 21 bases lay in between. The CDR3 sequence: CASSQVLTRAGGPEAFF. CDR3 DNA sequence: TGCGCCAGCAGCCAAGTCCTTACCAGGGCAGGCGGCCCTGAAGCTTTCTTT.